This T cell receptor beta chain was identified during a study of blood T cell repertoires in COVID-19. Repertoires were generated with immunoSEQ multiplex PCR, while TCRdb's copy carries only in-frame clones and drops some. The sample records 150,000 to 200,000 clones, 70% to 90% being singletons. The CDR3 extends over 12 amino acids. Germline CDR1 MDHEN, CDR2 SYDVKM. V dropped 1 base and J dropped 8 bases, with 6 bases sitting between them. The origin of this receptor is a woman in her 70s with acute or convalescent COVID-19. The chain is built from TRBV28 and TRBJ1-3, with a weak D call TRBD1 (5 bases). Input material: peripheral blood. DNA for the CDR3: TGTGCCAGCAGTTTATCAGGGTACACCATATATTTT. This translates into CASSLSGYTIYF. Variable domain in full (rest from reference TRBV28 and TRBJ1-3): DVKVTQSSRYLVKRTGEKVFLECVQDMDHENMFWYRQDPGLGLRLIYFSYDVKMKEKGDIPEGYSVSREKKERFSLILESASTNQTSMYLCASSLSGYTIYFGEGSWLTVV.